These T cell receptor beta chains were read from a single sample in a study of sequential checkpoint blockade in melanoma. Data came from immunoSEQ multiplex PCR; TCRdb stores just in-frame clones and leaves some out. This table has 34,000 or so clones, roughly 84% appearing once. This material consisted of CD8+ T cells sorted from blood (inferred from file names), taken from a patient given nivolumab and ipilimumab in sequence. The receptors were sampled from a human donor with melanoma. Each CDR3 is given with its conserved first and last residue. D genes are given only for firm matches. Part of the rows lack a size; the others show once, few, many or a class for expanded clones.

>TRBV4-3|TRBD2|TRBJ2-1|-
TGCGCCAGCAGCCAAGAGTTAGGGACTAGACGACACAATGAGCAGTTCTTC
CASSQELGTRRHNEQFF
>TRBV6-1|-|TRBJ1-5|-
TGTGCCAGCAGTGAACTTATTACCCAGCATTTT
CASSELITQHF
>TRBV9|TRBD1|TRBJ2-7|-
TGTGCCAGCAGCCCGGGACAGGGGGCCTACGAGCAGTACTTC
CASSPGQGAYEQYF
>TRBV29-1|-|TRBJ1-1|-
TGCAGCACAAATTACGAGGGGAACACTGAAGCTTTCTTT
CSTNYEGNTEAFF
>TRBV9|-|TRBJ2-1|-
TGTGCCAGCAGCCCCCGGGGGGCGGGGAATGAGCAGTTCTTC
CASSPRGAGNEQFF
>TRBV7-8|TRBD1|TRBJ2-1|few
TGTGCCAGTATGAGCGGGACAGGGGTTGTTGAGCAGTTCTTC
CASMSGTGVVEQFF
>TRBV19|TRBD1|TRBJ2-5|-
TGTGCCAGTAGTATCGGGACAGGGGGCGACTCAGAGACCCAGTACTTC
CASSIGTGGDSETQYF
>TRBV7-2|-|TRBJ2-1|-
TGTGCCAGCAGCTTAGTCAGGGTTCACAATGAGCAGTTCTTC
CASSLVRVHNEQFF
>TRBV6-5|-|TRBJ1-6|few
TGTGCCAGCAGAGAGGGGCGGGGGGCGAATTCACCCCTCCACTTT
CASREGRGANSPLHF
>TRBV2|-|TRBJ2-7|once
TGTGCCAGCACCGAAGGACATTTGAGCTCCTACGAGCAGTACTTC
CASTEGHLSSYEQYF
>TRBV19|-|TRBJ2-7|-
TGTGCCAGTAGGCCTTTTGATAGTGTCCATTCCGAGCAGTACTTC
CASRPFDSVHSEQYF
>TRBV7-2|TRBD1|TRBJ1-3|-
TGTGCCAGCAGCTTATGGGCAGGGGGTACTGGAAACACCATATATTTT
CASSLWAGGTGNTIYF
>TRBV7-9|-|TRBJ2-3|-
TGTGCCAGCAGCCCCGAGCACAGTCGCACAGATACGCAGTATTTT
CASSPEHSRTDTQYF
>TRBV5-1|-|TRBJ2-3|-
TGCGCCAGCAGCTTGGACGTCGTTGGAGGGAGCACAGATACGCAGTATTTT
CASSLDVVGGSTDTQYF
>TRBV5-6|-|TRBJ2-7|-
TGTGCCAGCAGCCCGTCGGACAAGCCTTACGAGCAGTACTTC
CASSPSDKPYEQYF
>TRBV5-6|-|TRBJ2-2|-
TGTGCCAGCAGCTTTTCGGGAAACACCGGGGAGCTGTTTTTT
CASSFSGNTGELFF
>TRBV4-1|TRBD2|TRBJ2-2|-
TGCGCCAGCAGCCAAGGTACCCTCTGGGCGGGAGGGCCCTCGACCGGGGAGCTGTTTTTT
CASSQGTLWAGGPSTGELFF
>TRBV19|-|TRBJ1-5|-
TGTGCCAGTAGTAGCGACAGTTATAGCAATCAGCCCCAGCATTTT
CASSSDSYSNQPQHF
>TRBV9|-|TRBJ1-1|-
TGTGCCAGCAGCGTAACGGGGGGCGTAGGGTACACTGAAGCTTTCTTT
CASSVTGGVGYTEAFF
>TRBV10-3|TRBD2|TRBJ2-1|-
TGTGCCATCAGCTTAGCGGGAGGGGTACATGAGCAGTTCTTC
CAISLAGGVHEQFF
>TRBV27|TRBD2|TRBJ2-3|-
TGTGCCAGCAGCTCCAGGGCGGGAGACACAGATACGCAGTATTTT
CASSSRAGDTDTQYF
>TRBV6-1|TRBD1|TRBJ1-2|-
TGTGCCAGCAGGGGACAGGGAGGGGGCTGGTATGGCTACACCTTC
CASRGQGGGWYGYTF
>TRBV5-1|-|TRBJ1-1|-
TGCGCCAGCAGCCTGCCCGGCACTGAAGCTTTCTTT
CASSLPGTEAFF
>TRBV6-1|-|TRBJ1-2|-
TGTGCCAGCAGTGAAGAAGGTTTGGACAGAACTAACTATGGCTACACCTTC
CASSEEGLDRTNYGYTF
>TRBV6-6|TRBD1|TRBJ2-7|few
TGTGCCAGCAGCCAGACAGGGGGGAGGTCCTACGAGCAGTACTTC
CASSQTGGRSYEQYF
>TRBV2|-|TRBJ1-5|-
TGTGCCAGCAGTGAAAGGAACAGTTACAATCAGCCCCAGCATTTT
CASSERNSYNQPQHF
>TRBV1|-|TRBJ1-6|-
TGCACCAGCAGCTTGGGACAGGGCAATTCACCCCTCCACTTT
CTSSLGQGNSPLHF
>TRBV27|TRBD2|TRBJ2-5|-
TGTGCCAGCAGTTTACTCTTAGCGGGAGGGCCAGAGGACCAGTACTTC
CASSLLLAGGPEDQYF
>TRBV6-5|-|TRBJ1-3|-
TGTGCCAGCAGCCCCCCCGGGAGCCGAAACACCATATATTTT
CASSPPGSRNTIYF
>TRBV4-3|TRBD2|TRBJ2-3|once
TGCGCCAGCAGCCAAGTGCGGGGGGCTCAAGATACGCAGTATTTT
CASSQVRGAQDTQYF
>TRBV27|-|TRBJ2-3|-
TGTGCCAGCAGTTTATATGGGCGGGTATTTGATACGCAGTATTTT
CASSLYGRVFDTQYF
>TRBV28|TRBD1|TRBJ2-7|-
TGTGCCAGCAGTCGACCTCTCCCGGGACAGGGGTCCGACGAGCAGTACTTC
CASSRPLPGQGSDEQYF
>TRBV27|-|TRBJ1-1|-
TGTGCCAGCAGTGAGGCCATGAACACTGAAGCTTTCTTT
CASSEAMNTEAFF
>TRBV6-5|-|TRBJ2-7|-
TGTGCCAGCAGTCACAGGGGGGGCTACGAGCAGTACTTC
CASSHRGGYEQYF
>TRBV4-3|-|TRBJ2-7|-
TGCGCCAGCAGCCAAGGGTCGGACAGTTCCTACGAGCAGTACTTC
CASSQGSDSSYEQYF
>TRBV4-1|-|TRBJ2-5|-
TGCGCCAGCAGCCAAGATTCCGAAGAGACCCAGTACTTC
CASSQDSEETQYF
>TRBV5-8|TRBD2|TRBJ2-3|-
TGTGCCAGCAGCCCATTAGCGGGAAAGGGCCCAGATACGCAGTATTTT
CASSPLAGKGPDTQYF